This record covers a single T cell receptor (beta chain). Its antigen is currently not known. The input lacks base qualities; no much larger clone sits a single base away. The data originate from a study of shared clonotypes between healthy human individuals (TCRdb year 2020). Regarding the study in general: A couple of women and a few men aged 18 to 49 years were included in the cohort. For each donor, CD4 naive and CD4 memory were each given three plates, CD8 naive was given two plates, and CD8 memory was given one plate. Blood TCR repertoires of roughly five healthy adults were deeply sequenced to estimate repertoire size and the extent of clonotype sharing between individuals. To increase sequencing depth and limit assay-specific biases, TCR repertoire library preparation and sequencing were carried out by different laboratories using diverse techniques. Between about 0.8 and 9 billion PBMCs per donor were obtained by leukapheresis. Study-level results and caveats: Sampling was restricted to blood, and TCR repertoires in tissue are likely to differ from TCR repertoires in blood. Pairwise subsampling indicated that sequencing depth was expected to affect the degree of clonotype sharing among donors. The genetic and exposure-history diversity represented was limited by the small number of donors. Incomplete sequencing was indicated by rarefaction of sorted-subset datasets, despite the large sequencing depth. Naive subsets generally had larger estimated clonotype richness than memory subsets did. Compared with non-shared clonotypes, clonotypes shared by all four sorted-subset donors had higher generation probabilities. Approximately 5% of naive CD4, 3.5% of naive CD8, approximately 2% of memory CD4, and more than 0.35% of memory CD8 clonotypes were shared across four donors.

Using the deep immunoSEQ assay, TCR CDR3 regions were amplified from genomic DNA by multiplex PCR. Extracted genomic DNA from each cell subset was spread evenly across all wells of several immunoSEQ 96-well plates, with each plate serving as a replicate. For sorted subsets, each replicate PCR was loaded with approximately 190 ng genomic DNA, equivalent to 30,000 to 35,000 T cell genomes. Purified libraries were measured with a Qubit 3.0 fluorometer, size-checked on a Bioanalyzer 2100, and measured again with the KAPA Library Quantification kit. Every immunoSEQ 96-well plate was sequenced on a dedicated single-read 150-cycle Illumina NextSeq 550 flow cell. The study's own analysis went as follows. The immunoSEQ output contained only junctional sequences without quality scores, so filtering could not match that applied to full-length reads. Sequences were annotated with PyIR, a Python wrapper for IgBLAST v1.9, using IMGT germline references to assign V/J genes and CDR3. Reads were removed for weak V/J assignments (E-value above 1e-6), missing CDR3, stop codons, out-of-frame junctions, or ambiguous translated residues. A V3J clonotype was defined by an identical inferred V gene, J gene, and CDR3 amino acid sequence. To compute the percentage overlap between repertoires, the number of shared unique clonotypes was divided by the size of the smaller repertoire. Repertoire richness was assessed with RTK rarefaction, the Chao1 estimator, and Recon v2.1 estimates of unobserved clonotypes. Generation probabilities for all TCRbeta clonotypes obtained by the gDNA method from several donors were computed using OLGA. TCRdb provides this immuneACCESS table in a form limited to in-frame rearrangements. Some clones are lacking; in checked studies, under half of them reflect an unresolved V gene, and why the rest are absent is not known. That table furnishes V, J and clone size, whereas the DNA furnished D and trimming. This sample comprises around 640,000 clones, approximately 96% of them detected only once. Approximately 0.12% of the sample belongs to the ten largest clones.

For the CD8 naive samples, CD45RO-negative cells were positively selected for CCR7, yielding a CD45RA+CCR7+ population from which TemRA cells were excluded. The donors were healthy, HIV-negative adults with no recently reported acute infections or vaccinations. Every donor was a Caucasian adult living in Nashville, Tennessee, USA. Blood was collected by leukapheresis, and PBMCs were isolated by Ficoll-Histopaque density gradient centrifugation and then cryopreserved in liquid nitrogen vapor phase. Analytical flow cytometry was used to check the purity and quantity of every magnetically sorted T cell population. Genomic DNA was isolated from every sorted fraction and measured by UV absorbance on a Nanodrop 2000c. Spanning cysteine to phenylalanine, the CDR3 consists of 15 amino acids. The only DNA kept is the CDR3, 45 bases in frame from the first base. Cut back by 4 bases and 3 bases, the V and J ends lie 13 bases apart. The germline V gene yields MGHRA for CDR1 and YSYEKL for CDR2.

The chain couples TRBV4-1 to TRBJ2-1, with the D gene not confidently named. Sequenced: naive CD8+ T cells sorted from blood. In light of the paper, this sample's cell subset or site label describes: CD45RA+CCR7+. The clonotype was recovered from a woman in her twenties or thirties in good health. The DNA reads TGCGCCAGCAGCCCCAGGCCGGGCGGCTACAATGAGCAGTTCTTC. Translated, this is CASSPRPGGYNEQFF.